This T cell receptor (beta chain) derives from a study of memory CD4+ T cells and cytomegalovirus serostatus. The assay was immunoSEQ multiplex PCR, and TCRdb's table has in-frame clones only and misses some. The sample lists 50,000 to 65,000 clones, 77% occurring once. Single viable CD3+CD4+CD8-CD45RO+ cells were sorted as the memory CD4+ T cells. This clone has only one observation. V lost 7 bases to trimming and J lost 1 base; unmatched junction nucleotides: 11. CDR1 is LNHDA, CDR2 SQIVND, per germline (reference sequence). CDR3 length: 16 residues. This chain links TRBV19 with TRBJ2-7; TRBD2 aligns across 9 bases. The sample consisted of memory CD4+ T cells from blood. This sequence was found in an adult in good health and CMV-seronegative. The CDR3 sequence: CASKASGNAQSYEQYF. CDR3 DNA: TGTGCCAGTAAGGCTAGCGGGAATGCCCAATCCTACGAGCAGTACTTC.